The clone carrying this T cell receptor (beta chain) was counted ten times or more. Antigen unknown. The data stem from a study of metastatic and nonmetastatic thyroid tumors. On the study more broadly: Repertoire comparison spanned blood and tumor or nodule tissue of malignant and benign thyroid patients. Study conclusions and caveats: Reports indicated that malignant thyroid tumors showed significantly higher TCR beta diversity than benign nodules did, in blood and tumor.

Thyroid surgery was performed in patients who had received no treatment beforehand. V lost 2 bases and J lost 4, with 11 bases in between. The CDR3 runs 15 residues. Germline V gene sequence: CDR1 KGHDR, CDR2 SFDVKD. Source study methods: What underpinned the distant-metastasis classifier for papillary thyroid cancer was the set of CDR3 differences across clinicopathological groups. TCRdb recomputed clones from the PCR reads via MiXCR. The V and J calls reflect TCRdb's pipeline rather than the authors' work. The sample has roughly 20,000 clones, around 19% seen once. The V call is TRBV24-1, the J call TRBJ1-5; D remains unclear. The sequence was obtained from a male donor with papillary thyroid cancer or a benign thyroid nodule (not recorded which). Some clones in this sample may be carry-over from other donors' samples. The sequenced sample consisted of blood. The CDR3 here is CATSDSFGGNQPQHF. In DNA form, the CDR3 reads TGTGCCACCAGTGATTCCTTTGGCGGTAATCAGCCCCAGCATTTT.